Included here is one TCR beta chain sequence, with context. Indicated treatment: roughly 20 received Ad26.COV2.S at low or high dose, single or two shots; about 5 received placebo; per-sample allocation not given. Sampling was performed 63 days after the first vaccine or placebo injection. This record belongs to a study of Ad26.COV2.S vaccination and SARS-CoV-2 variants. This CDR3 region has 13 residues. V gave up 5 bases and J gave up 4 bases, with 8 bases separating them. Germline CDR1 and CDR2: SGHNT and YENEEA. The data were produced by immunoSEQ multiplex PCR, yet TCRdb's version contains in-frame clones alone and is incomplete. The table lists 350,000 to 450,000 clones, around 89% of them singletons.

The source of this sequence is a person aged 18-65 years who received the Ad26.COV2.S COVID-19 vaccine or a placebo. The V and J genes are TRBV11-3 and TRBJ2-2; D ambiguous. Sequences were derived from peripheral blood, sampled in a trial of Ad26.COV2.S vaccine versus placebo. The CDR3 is CASSLTSTGELFF. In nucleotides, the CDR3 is TGTGCCAGCAGCCTGACAAGCACCGGGGAGCTGTTTTTT.